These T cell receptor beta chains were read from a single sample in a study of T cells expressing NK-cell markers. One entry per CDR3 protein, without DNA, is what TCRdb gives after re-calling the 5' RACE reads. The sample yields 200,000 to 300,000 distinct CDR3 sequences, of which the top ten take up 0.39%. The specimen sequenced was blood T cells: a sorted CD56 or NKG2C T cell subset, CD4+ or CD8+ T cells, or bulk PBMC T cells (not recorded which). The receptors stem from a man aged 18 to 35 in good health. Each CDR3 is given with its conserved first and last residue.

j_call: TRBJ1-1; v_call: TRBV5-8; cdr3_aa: CASSLGQGVAEAFF
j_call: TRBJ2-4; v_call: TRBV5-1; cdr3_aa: CASSYPNRLAGQNIQYF
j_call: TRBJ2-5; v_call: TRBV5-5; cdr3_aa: CASSLTRDRDVTQYF
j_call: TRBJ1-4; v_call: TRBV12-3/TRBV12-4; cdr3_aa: CASSLRGGGNEKLFF
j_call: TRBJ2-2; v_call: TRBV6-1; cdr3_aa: CASSGLAGQSGELFF
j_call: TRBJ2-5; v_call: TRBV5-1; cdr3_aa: CASSLEGGRVQETQYF
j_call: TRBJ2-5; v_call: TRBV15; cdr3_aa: CATSRGGEGQIQETQYF
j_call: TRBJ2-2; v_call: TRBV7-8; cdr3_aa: CASSLGQLTGELFF
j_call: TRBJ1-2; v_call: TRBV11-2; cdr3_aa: CASSGQLTASYSYTF
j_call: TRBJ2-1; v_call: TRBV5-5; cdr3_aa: CASSGNQGAVGSEQFF
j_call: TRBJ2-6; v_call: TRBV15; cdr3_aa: CATSSGQGTGANVLTF
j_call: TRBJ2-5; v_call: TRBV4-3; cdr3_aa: CASSQEGGTGETQYF
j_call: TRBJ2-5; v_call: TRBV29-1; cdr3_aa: CSVAGGQGGETQYF
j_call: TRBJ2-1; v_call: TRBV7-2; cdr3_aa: CASSLERGNNEQFF
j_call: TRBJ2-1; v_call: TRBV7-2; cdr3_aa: CASSLALTGYPYNEQFF
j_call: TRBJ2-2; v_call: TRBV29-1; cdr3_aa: CSVKDRASDTGELFF
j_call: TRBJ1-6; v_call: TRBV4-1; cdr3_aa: CASSLSTGGSPLHF